Below, one T cell receptor beta chain is given with its context. The J segment lost 1 base and the V segment lost 3 bases, leaving 7 bases of the junction unmatched. Germline V gene lookup returns CDR1 SGHRS and CDR2 YFSETQ. This CDR3 comprises 16 residues. In the original analysis: By means of reference gene primer amplification, nucleated cell counts were estimated. Method: immunoSEQ multiplex PCR; TCRdb's copy keeps in-frame clones and lacks some. V, J and clone size are those of that table, while D and trimming were read from the DNA. The table has 200,000 to 250,000 clones, approximately 85% seen once. The data were obtained in a study of blood T cell repertoires in COVID-19. At the level of the study: Researchers got acute and convalescent COVID-19 samples from the United States, Italy and Spain.

The TCR sequence derives from a woman aged 70 to 79 with COVID-19, enrolled during active disease. V and J are TRBV5-1 and TRBJ1-1, with 9 positions matching TRBD1. The sequencing sample was made of peripheral blood. The CDR3 bases are TGCGCCAGCAGCTACCTACAGGGGGCAAAGAACACTGAAGCTTTCTTT. Amino acids: CASSYLQGAKNTEAFF.